This TCR beta chain was documented in a study of blood T cell repertoires in COVID-19. For the study at large: Some COVID-19 samples were acute and others convalescent; all came from the United States, Italy and Spain. T cells, B-cell-depleted T cells, or PBMCs supplied cDNA or gDNA.

The CDR3 is 12 residues long. The V end was cut by 6 bases, the J end by 8 bases, with 10 bases between. Germline CDR1 reads LGHNT; CDR2 reads FRNRAP. A Seattle source enrolled patients during active infection and followed them longitudinally. In the original workflow: Researchers report that nucleated cell counts were estimated from reference gene primer amplification. The assay was immunoSEQ multiplex PCR, and TCRdb's table has in-frame clones only and misses some. The V and J calls and clone size are taken from that table; D and trimming were inferred from the DNA. This table has approximately 350,000 clones, about 89% appearing once.

This clonotype was obtained from a woman aged 45-65 years with COVID-19, enrolled during active disease. The sample comprised peripheral blood. J is TRBJ1-4 and V is TRBV12-5; D is perhaps TRBD1 (5 bases). The CDR3 reads CASGPRGEKLFF. The DNA of the CDR3 is TGTGCTAGTGGCCCCCGGGGGGAAAAACTGTTTTTT.